Each of the 23 T cell receptor beta chains below was sequenced from the same sample in a study of cytomegalovirus exposure and HLA in healthy donors. The PCR contained 60 Vbeta and 13 Jbeta primers. Profiled with immunoSEQ multiplex PCR; TCRdb holds only in-frame clones, not every one. The data show 90,000 or so clones, with roughly four fifths seen just once and approximately 3% held by the top ten. Sequencing used PBMCs. The receptor source for this set is a man aged 25 to 40 in good health and CMV-seropositive.

There are a few counts of this clone. The chain carries TRBV6-4 and TRBJ2-1; a weak D match, TRBD2 (5 bases). Per germline, CDR1 MRHNA and CDR2 SNTAGT. V was cut by 4 bases and J by 6 bases, with 10 bases left in between. The CDR3 consists of 13 residues. This CDR3 is CASSGGSSNEQFF. The CDR3 DNA is TGTGCCAGCAGTGGAGGGTCTTCCAATGAGCAGTTCTTC.

This clone was recorded a few times. V is TRBV5-6 and J is TRBJ1-2; 11 positions agree with TRBD1. Germline V gene lookup returns CDR1 SGHDT and CDR2 YYEEEE. The CDR3 consists of 14 residues. Germline trimming cut 2 bases from V and 5 bases from J; bases unmatched to any gene: 2. The CDR3 reads CASSFGQGAYGYTF. CDR3 DNA: TGTGCCAGCAGCTTCGGACAGGGGGCTTATGGCTACACCTTC.

This CDR3 is CAISETKQGSNEQFF. CDR3 DNA: TGTGCCATCAGTGAGACCAAACAGGGGTCCAATGAGCAGTTCTTC. The chain joins TRBV10-3 to TRBJ2-1; TRBD1 aligns across 7 bases. CDR1 and CDR2 from the germline V gene are ENHRY and SYGVKD. CDR3 length: 15 amino acids. The trim removed 2 bases at V and 6 bases at J, leaving 7 bases unmatched.

The chain carries TRBV2 and TRBJ1-1; 10 nucleotides agree with TRBD1. The trim removed 7 bases at V and 5 bases at J, leaving 16 bases unmatched. Germline CDR1 SNHLY, CDR2 FYNNEI. The CDR3 consists of 17 residues. CDR3 in DNA: TGTGCCAGCAACCTAGGACAGGGGGGATTGGTAGGAACTGAAGCTTTCTTT. Translation gives CASNLGQGGLVGTEAFF.

The chain has TRBV9 and TRBJ2-1, with TRBD2 identical over 7 bases. V lost 4 bases to trimming and J lost 5 bases; unmatched junction nucleotides: 6. Germline V gene sequence: CDR1 SGDLS, CDR2 YYNGEE. This CDR3 contains 14 residues. The CDR3 DNA reads as TGTGCCAGCAGCCATGGGGGGGATAACAATGAGCAGTTCTTC. It codes for CASSHGGDNNEQFF.

This clone turned up a few times. This chain connects TRBV27 to TRBJ1-1, with D possibly being TRBD1 (5 bases). Germline CDR1 MNHEY, CDR2 SMNVEV (reference sequence). The V end lost 0 bases, the J end lost 4 bases, and 12 bases lay between the germline ends. This CDR3 comprises 15 residues. The CDR3 DNA follows: TGTGCCAGCAGTTTATCGTGGGGCCGCCCCACTGAAGCTTTCTTT. Translated, it gives CASSLSWGRPTEAFF.

This chain links TRBV6-5 with TRBJ2-7; TRBD1 might be the D (6 bases). Germline V gene data show CDR1 as MNHEY and CDR2 as SVGAGI. V lost 7 bases to trimming and J lost 2 bases, with 12 bases between them. This CDR3 has 13 residues. CDR3 sequence reads: CASTPGTTYEQYF. In DNA form, the CDR3 reads TGTGCCAGCACACCCGGGACAACCTACGAGCAGTACTTC.

The rearrangement uses TRBV30 and TRBJ1-4; 7 positions match TRBD1. After removal of 5 bases from V and 11 bases from J, the junction contained 8 bases not matched to a gene. Germline assignment: CDR1 GTSNPN and CDR2 SVGIG (reference sequence). This CDR3 spans 12 amino acids. The chain's CDR3 is CAWRSTGEKLFF. Written as DNA, the CDR3 is TGTGCCTGGCGCAGTACAGGGGAGAAACTGTTTTTT.

The rearrangement uses TRBV27 and TRBJ2-7, with D hard to call. The germline CDR1 and CDR2 sequences are MNHEY and SMNVEV (reference sequence). CDR3 size: 13 residues. V was cut by 6 bases and J by 0 bases, with 9 bases left in between. In nucleotides, the CDR3 is TGTGCCAGCAGCGAGTATGGCTCCTACGAGCAGTACTTC. Its translation is CASSEYGSYEQYF.

The V gene is TRBV27, the J gene TRBJ2-7, with a tentative D call TRBD1 (5 bases). This CDR3 spans 14 amino acids. Germline V gene lookup returns CDR1 MNHEY and CDR2 SMNVEV (reference sequence). V lost 3 bases and J 5 bases, leaving 14 bases between the germline ends. The CDR3 nucleotides read TGTGCCAGCAGTTTCAACACAGGTTTTGACGAGCAGTACTTC. Translation: CASSFNTGFDEQYF.

The chain is built from TRBV5-1 and TRBJ2-3; tentative D call: TRBD2 (5 bases). From germline, CDR1 is SGHRS and CDR2 YFSETQ. Trimming stripped 2 bases from V and 2 bases from J, with 12 bases between. CDR3 length: 15 amino acids. The DNA of the CDR3 is TGCGCCAGCAGCTTCGAGGGAAACCCCACAGATACGCAGTATTTT. It yields the protein CASSFEGNPTDTQYF.

The V call is TRBV11-2, the J call TRBJ1-6; the match to TRBD1 covers 7 bases. The germline V gene encodes CDR1 SGHAT and CDR2 FQNNGV. This CDR3 region has 14 residues. The junction had 2 bases not matched to a gene; V was cut back by 4 bases and J by 5 bases. CDR3: CASSSGQHNSPLHF. In nucleotides, the CDR3 is TGTGCCAGCAGCTCGGGACAGCATAATTCACCCCTCCACTTT.

The chain has TRBV10-1 and TRBJ2-1, with D possibly being TRBD2 (6 bases). Germline assignment: CDR1 WNHNN and CDR2 SYGVQD (reference sequence). Trimming cost V 3 bases and J 8 bases, with 11 bases left between them. The CDR3 is 13 amino acids. The DNA of the CDR3 is TGCGCCAGCAGTGATGGCGGGATCGATGAGCAGTTCTTC. Translation gives CASSDGGIDEQFF.

This clone was observed once. This chain uses TRBV7-9 with TRBJ2-1; 10 bases agree with TRBD2. The germline CDR1 and CDR2 sequences are SEHNR and FQNEAQ (reference sequence). This CDR3 region has 17 residues. V was pared by 5 bases and J by 2 bases, with 9 bases of the junction left unmatched. The DNA for the CDR3 is TGTGCCAGCAGCCCCACCCTTACTAGCGGGACCTACAATGAGCAGTTCTTC. Its protein is CASSPTLTSGTYNEQFF.

This sequence joins TRBV4-1 and TRBJ1-4; D gene ambiguous. Per the germline V gene, CDR1 is MGHRA and CDR2 is YSYEKL. V was trimmed by 4 bases and J by 8 bases, leaving 14 bases between them. The CDR3 has 14 amino acids. The CDR3 is CASSPPWESEKLFF. The CDR3 DNA reads TGCGCCAGCAGCCCTCCATGGGAGTCGGAAAAACTGTTTTTT.

V and J are TRBV5-8 and TRBJ2-1; D perhaps matches TRBD2 (5 bases). V lost 3 bases to trimming and J lost 2 bases, with 12 bases between them. CDR1 and CDR2 from the germline V gene are SGHTS and YDEGEE. The CDR3 runs to 15 residues. DNA of the CDR3: TGTGCCAGCAGCTATGAAGCGGAGGCCTACAATGAGCAGTTCTTC. This sequence encodes CASSYEAEAYNEQFF.

The rearrangement joins TRBV6-5 to TRBJ2-1, with D perhaps TRBD1 (5 bases). Germline V CDR1 and CDR2: MNHEY, SVGAGI. Trimming took off 10 bases at V and 3 bases at J, with 13 bases between the two ends. The CDR3 spans 13 residues. The CDR3 DNA reads as TGTGCCACCGCAGGGTTAGGCTACAATGAGCAGTTCTTC. Translating it yields CATAGLGYNEQFF.

V and J are TRBV25-1 and TRBJ1-4; no clear D. Germline CDR1 MGHDK, CDR2 SYGVNS. There are 12 residues in the CDR3. V was cut by 3 bases and J by 8 bases, with 7 bases left in between. The CDR3 nucleotides are TGTGCCAGCAGTGACCGTCTGGAAAAACTGTTTTTT. It yields the protein CASSDRLEKLFF. The full variable domain, in which reference TRBV25-1 and TRBJ1-4 provide the parts outside the CDR3, is EADIYQTPRYLVIGTGKKITLECSQTMGHDKMYWYQQDPGMELHLIHYSYGVNSTEKGDLSSESTVSRIRTEHFPLTLESARPSHTSQYLCASSDRLEKLFFGSGTQLSVL.

The count of this clone is one. The V call is TRBV10-1, the J call TRBJ2-1; 10 bases are shared with TRBD2. Germline V gene sequence: CDR1 WNHNN, CDR2 SYGVQD (reference sequence). The CDR3 has 15 amino acids. The J segment lost 9 bases and the V segment lost 3 bases, leaving 8 bases of the junction unmatched. CDR3: CASSDPLAGVGEQFF. The CDR3 nucleotides are TGCGCCAGCAGTGATCCTCTAGCGGGAGTGGGTGAGCAGTTCTTC.

This chain uses TRBV9 with TRBJ2-1; D possibly corresponds to TRBD2 (5 bases). The CDR3 has 15 residues. Germline loops: CDR1 SGDLS, CDR2 YYNGEE. V was clipped by 0 bases and J by 3 bases, with 10 bases between them. The DNA of the CDR3 is TGTGCCAGCAGCGTAGGTGGGAGCGGCTACAATGAGCAGTTCTTC. Translating it yields CASSVGGSGYNEQFF.

This clone was detected only a few times. The rearrangement links TRBV7-2 to TRBJ1-3; 8 positions match TRBD1. Germline V lookup: CDR1 SGHTA, CDR2 FQGNSA. The CDR3 has 15 amino acids. V lost 5 bases and J lost 4; bases outside the gene matches: 7. CDR3 sequence (DNA): TGTGCCAGCAGCCCAGGGGGCGTTAAAGGAAACACCATATATTTT. This sequence encodes CASSPGGVKGNTIYF.

This chain joins TRBV28 and TRBJ2-3; the D is unclear. The CDR3 spans 15 residues. Germline V gene sequence: CDR1 MDHEN, CDR2 SYDVKM. Trimming pared 1 base from V and 0 bases from J, leaving 8 bases between. The DNA for the CDR3 is TGTGCCAGCAGTTTATATGGAGCTAGCACAGATACGCAGTATTTT. Protein: CASSLYGASTDTQYF.

This clone came up once. The chain uses TRBV7-9 and TRBJ2-7; TRBD2 matches at 12 bases. V trimming: 6 bases; J trimming: 3 bases; junction bases outside the gene matches: 12. Germline CDR1 is SEHNR and CDR2 is FQNEAQ (reference sequence). This CDR3 contains 17 residues. The CDR3 DNA reads as TGTGCCAGCAGTTCCGGGACTAGCGGGTCCCAACGCTACGAGCAGTACTTC. Its protein is CASSSGTSGSQRYEQYF.